Following are 11 T cell receptor beta chains from one sample sequenced in a study of blood T cell repertoires in COVID-19. This table comes from immunoSEQ multiplex PCR, and its TCRdb copy is limited to in-frame clones, with some not included. Counted here are 150,000 to 200,000 clones, approximately 89% occurring once; the ten biggest clones make up roughly 0.82%. The material sequenced was PBMCs or T cells enriched from blood (not recorded which). Every receptor here comes from a woman younger than 35 who had recovered from COVID-19.

A single count supports this clone. The chain recombines TRBV30 with TRBJ2-3; 7 bases are shared with TRBD2. There are 13 residues in the CDR3. V lost 5 bases to trimming and J lost 6 bases; unmatched junction nucleotides: 8. Germline V gives CDR1 GTSNPN, CDR2 SVGIG (reference sequence). This chain's CDR3 is CAWHSGSGDTQYF. CDR3 nucleotides: TGTGCCTGGCATAGCGGGTCTGGTGATACGCAGTATTTT.

This clone has only one observation. The chain has TRBV9 and TRBJ2-7, with TRBD1 matching 7 bases. This CDR3 has 15 residues. The V gene end was trimmed by 0 bases and the J gene end by 4 bases; junction bases not matched to a gene: 7. Germline V gene sequence: CDR1 SGDLS, CDR2 YYNGEE. CDR3 residues: CASSVVAGGPYEQYF. For the CDR3, the DNA is TGTGCCAGCAGCGTAGTGGCAGGGGGACCTTACGAGCAGTACTTC.

This chain links TRBV2 with TRBJ1-1, with D possibly matching TRBD1 (5 bases). There are 12 residues in the CDR3. In germline, CDR1 is SNHLY, CDR2 FYNNEI. Trimming shortened V by 7 bases and J by 6 bases, and 12 bases separated the two germline ends. The CDR3 region is CASNEDNPEAFF. CDR3 nucleotide sequence: TGTGCCAGCAACGAGGACAACCCTGAAGCTTTCTTT.

The chain employs TRBV6-5 and TRBJ2-5; D is possibly TRBD2 (5 bases). Deletions cut 6 bases from V and 7 bases from J, with 15 bases between. The CDR3 loop spans 13 amino acids. Germline CDR1 MNHEY, CDR2 SVGAGI. This chain's CDR3 is CASRRTRDGTQYF. CDR3 bases: TGTGCCAGCAGACGCACTAGAGATGGGACCCAGTACTTC.

This chain links TRBV7-8 with TRBJ1-2; D remains unclear. The V gene lost 1 base and the J gene lost 1 base, with 4 bases spanning the gap. This CDR3 is built from 13 residues. Germline CDR1 and CDR2: SGHVS and FQNEAQ. The CDR3 here is CASSLGHNYGYTF. The CDR3 DNA reads as TGTGCCAGCAGCTTAGGACATAACTATGGCTACACCTTC. The full variable domain, completed using reference TRBV7-8 and TRBJ1-2, is GAGVSQSPRYKVAKRGQDVALRCDPISGHVSLFWYQQALGQGPEFLTYFQNEAQLDKSGLPSDRFFAERPEGSVSTLKIQRTQQEDSAVYLCASSLGHNYGYTFGSGTRLTVV.

The V call is TRBV28, the J call TRBJ2-1; TRBD2 matches at 14 bases. The CDR3 extends over 15 amino acids. Germline V gene data show CDR1 as MDHEN and CDR2 as SYDVKM. V gave up 2 bases and J gave up 7 bases; unmatched junction bases: 1. In DNA form, the CDR3 reads TGTGCCAGCAGTTTAAGGACTAGCGGGAGGAATGAGCAGTTCTTC. Amino acid sequence: CASSLRTSGRNEQFF.

This clone was counted once. The gene calls are TRBV7-6 and TRBJ2-5; tentatively, D is TRBD1 (5 bases). Trimming took off 3 bases at V and 0 bases at J, with 11 bases between the two ends. The CDR3 totals 15 residues. Looked up from germline, CDR1 is SGHVS and CDR2 is FNYEAQ. The CDR3 here is CASSFADRHQETQYF. The DNA for the CDR3 is TGTGCCAGCAGCTTTGCCGACAGACACCAAGAGACCCAGTACTTC.

This clone was seen a single time. The chain joins TRBV2 to TRBJ2-1; D possibly corresponds to TRBD2 (5 bases). V lost 2 bases, J lost 9 bases, and 17 bases lay in between. The CDR3 contains 15 residues. From germline, CDR1 is SNHLY and CDR2 FYNNEI. The DNA of the CDR3 is TGTGCCAGCAGTGAACGGCTAGCCTCAGGACGTGAGCAGTTCTTC. It yields the protein CASSERLASGREQFF.

The genes are TRBV28 and TRBJ2-1, with D perhaps TRBD2 (6 bases). CDR3 length: 12 amino acids. V dropped 6 bases and J dropped 13 bases, with 16 bases sitting between them. Germline CDR1 reads MDHEN; CDR2 reads SYDVKM. The CDR3 DNA follows: TGTGCCAGCAGGGACGCGGGACCCCTCCAGTTCTTC. It specifies CASRDAGPLQFF.

This clone has only one observation. The CDR3, as DNA: TGTGCCAGCAGCGTCGGACTAGCGGGACTCTCCTACGAGCAGTACTTC. Translated: CASSVGLAGLSYEQYF. The chain recombines TRBV2 with TRBJ2-7; 12 bases agree with TRBD2. The CDR3 consists of 16 residues. In germline, CDR1 is SNHLY, CDR2 FYNNEI. The ends lost 6 bases at V and 0 bases at J; junction bases unmatched: 6.

V gene TRBV5-1 combines with J gene TRBJ2-1; possible D gene TRBD2, 7 bases. The V gene's germline CDR1 is SGHRS and CDR2 YFSETQ. The CDR3 is 12 residues long. With 6 bases removed from V and 9 bases from J, the gap between germline ends came to 13 bases. CDR3 nucleotides: TGCGCCAGCACTGGGGGGGCGCTTGAGCAGTTCTTC. It specifies CASTGGALEQFF.